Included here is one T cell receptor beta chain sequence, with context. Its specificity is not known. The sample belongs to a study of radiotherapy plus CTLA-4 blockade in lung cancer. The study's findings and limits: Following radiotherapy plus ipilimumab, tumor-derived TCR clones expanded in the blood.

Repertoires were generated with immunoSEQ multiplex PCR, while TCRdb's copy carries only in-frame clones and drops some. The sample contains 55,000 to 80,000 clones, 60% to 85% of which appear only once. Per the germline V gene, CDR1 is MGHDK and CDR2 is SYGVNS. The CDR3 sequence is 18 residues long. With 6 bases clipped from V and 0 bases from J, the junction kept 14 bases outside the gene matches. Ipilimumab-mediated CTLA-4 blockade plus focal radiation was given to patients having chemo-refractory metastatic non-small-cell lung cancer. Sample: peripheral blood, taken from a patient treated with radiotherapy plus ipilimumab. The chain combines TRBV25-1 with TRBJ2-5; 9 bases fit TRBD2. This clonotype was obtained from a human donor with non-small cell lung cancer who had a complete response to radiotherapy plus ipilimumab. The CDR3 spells CASRAPLTSGVYQETQYF. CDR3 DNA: TGTGCCAGCAGGGCTCCCTTGACTAGCGGAGTATACCAAGAGACCCAGTACTTC.